This TCR beta chain was identified during a study of PD-1 blockade in mismatch repair-deficient tumors. Whole-study context: All were previously treated, progressing patients with over 9 mismatch repair-deficient cancer types. Study-wide results and caveats: Tumor-resident clones, often undetectable pretreatment in blood, expanded then contracted after pembrolizumab.

V gave up 1 base and J gave up 5 bases; unmatched junction bases: 6. The CDR3 loop spans 16 amino acids. CDR1 is SEHNR and CDR2 is FQNEAQ in the germline V gene (reference sequence). All patients were mismatch repair deficient, assessed by either PCR or immunohistochemistry. TCRs were sequenced from a few patients responding to pembrolizumab. Using immunoSEQ multiplex PCR, the repertoire was profiled, and TCRdb retains in-frame clones only, with some absent. This sample yields more than 90,000 clones, of which 65% to 80% are seen a single time; 4.7% belongs to the top ten. Remarks on this clone: The target antigen is unknown.

Material: peripheral blood, obtained approximately 60 weeks after starting pembrolizumab. The rearrangement links TRBV7-9 to TRBJ2-3, with 10 bases that match TRBD2. This receptor was obtained from an adult with mismatch repair-deficient cancer. The CDR3: CASSLVASGRGDTQYF. In nucleotides, the CDR3 is TGTGCCAGCAGCTTAGTTGCTAGCGGGAGAGGAGATACGCAGTATTTT.